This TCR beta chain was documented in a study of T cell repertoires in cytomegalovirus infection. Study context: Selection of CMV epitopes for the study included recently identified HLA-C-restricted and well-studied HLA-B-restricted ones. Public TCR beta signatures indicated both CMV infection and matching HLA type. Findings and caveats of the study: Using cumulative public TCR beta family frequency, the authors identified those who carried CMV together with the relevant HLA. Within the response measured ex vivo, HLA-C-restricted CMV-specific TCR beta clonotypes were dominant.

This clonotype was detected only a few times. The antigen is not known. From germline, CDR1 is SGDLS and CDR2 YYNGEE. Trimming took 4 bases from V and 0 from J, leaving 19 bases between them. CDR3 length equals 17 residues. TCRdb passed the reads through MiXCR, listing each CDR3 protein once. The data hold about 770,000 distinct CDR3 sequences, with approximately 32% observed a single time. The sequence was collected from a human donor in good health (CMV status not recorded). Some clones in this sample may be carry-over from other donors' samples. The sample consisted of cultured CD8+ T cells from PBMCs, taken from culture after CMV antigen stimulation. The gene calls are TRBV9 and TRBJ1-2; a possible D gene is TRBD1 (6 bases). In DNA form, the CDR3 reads TGTGCCAGCAGCCCGAACCACAGGGACGGCGCTAACTATGGCTACACCTTC. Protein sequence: CASSPNHRDGANYGYTF.